Below are 6 T cell receptor beta chains sequenced from a single sample in a study of T cell responses to AZD1222 COVID-19 vaccine. Libraries were prepared by immunoSEQ multiplex PCR; TCRdb keeps only in-frame clonotypes and omits some of them. Of 35,000 to 55,000 clones listed, 80% are singletons. Specimen: peripheral blood, collected 28 days after the second dose of the MenACWY control vaccine. All receptors derive from an adult who received the MenACWY meningococcal vaccine as a control.

This clone has just a few counts. This chain connects TRBV29-1 to TRBJ1-5, with D uncertain. V was cut by 4 bases and J by 5 bases, with 9 bases left in between. Germline loops: CDR1 SQVTM, CDR2 ANQGSEA. This CDR3 has 12 residues. CDR3 in DNA: TGCAGCGTTGCGCAGGCCCATCAGCCCCAGCATTTT. It encodes CSVAQAHQPQHF.

This rearrangement joins TRBV9 to TRBJ2-1; TRBD1 matches at 8 bases. The germline gives CDR1 SGDLS, CDR2 YYNGEE. The CDR3 extends over 15 amino acids. With 6 bases clipped from V and 7 bases from J, the junction kept 12 bases outside the gene matches. In nucleotides, the CDR3 is TGTGCCAGCAATGGGGCAGGGGGCTATGGGAATGAGCAGTTCTTC. Its translation is CASNGAGGYGNEQFF.

V usage is TRBV5-1 and J usage is TRBJ1-5; D is perhaps TRBD1 (6 bases). CDR3 length: 15 amino acids. Trimming removed 3 bases at V and 6 bases at J, with 16 bases between. The germline V gene has CDR1 SGHRS and CDR2 YFSETQ. The CDR3 sequence: CASSSDGGASQPQHF. The CDR3 DNA sequence: TGCGCCAGCAGCTCGGATGGGGGCGCGAGTCAGCCCCAGCATTTT.

The gene calls are TRBV6-5 and TRBJ1-4; TRBD1 agrees at 10 bases. Germline V CDR1 and CDR2: MNHEY, SVGAGI. The CDR3 contains 14 residues. The junction had 8 bases not matched to a gene; V was cut back by 6 bases and J by 10 bases. CDR3 nucleotide sequence: TGTGCCAGCAGAGGACAGGGGGAGTCTGGAAAACTGTTTTTT. Encoded protein: CASRGQGESGKLFF.

The V and J genes are TRBV6-5 and TRBJ2-3; the match to TRBD2 covers 7 bases. V gave up 3 bases and J gave up 3 bases; unmatched junction bases: 9. The CDR3 consists of 16 residues. The germline V gene has CDR1 MNHEY and CDR2 SVGAGI. CDR3 protein: CASSYRPGGGTDTQYF. The CDR3 DNA is TGTGCCAGCAGTTATCGCCCGGGAGGAGGTACAGATACGCAGTATTTT.

The V and J genes are TRBV5-6 and TRBJ1-2; 8 bases are a match to TRBD1. The CDR3 consists of 14 residues. The germline V gene encodes CDR1 SGHDT and CDR2 YYEEEE. V trimming: 2 bases; J trimming: 7 bases; junction bases outside the gene matches: 7. CDR3 protein: CASSLGQGGGGYTF. CDR3 sequence (DNA): TGTGCCAGCAGCTTAGGACAGGGAGGTGGTGGCTACACCTTC.